Here is one T cell receptor beta chain with its context. Its target antigen remains unknown. No much larger clone exists at a distance of one base, and base qualities are not known. Blood samples were collected up to 4 times in the first month after transplant and then at least monthly when available. The library relied on the immunoSEQ multiplex PCR assay. For most patients, high-throughput TCR-beta CDR3 sequencing of genomic DNA was performed by Adaptive Biotechnologies. As for the original processing: Adaptive's ImmunoSEQ software supplied the TCR sequencing data for approximately 18 patients, while MiXCR and VDJtools were used to process a few other patients. CDR3 nucleotide sequences shared between donor and recipient were removed because the origin of such sequences could not be assigned. At least 2-fold expansion over unstimulated cells and a minimum CFSE-low frequency of 0.002% (template counts) or 0.001% (read counts) were required for clones to be classified as alloreactive. Mappable clones were those detected in sequenced pre-transplant spleen, lymph node, or MLR CFSE-low populations of the donor or recipient. Cumulative frequency of alloreactive clones was calculated as a percentage of all sequences weighted by copy number. Held by TCRdb, this immuneACCESS table contains in-frame sequences only and omits some clones. Under half of the omission traces to an unresolved V gene where checked; the cause of the rest is unknown. That table furnishes V, J and clone size, whereas the DNA furnished D and trimming. This sample has some 31,000 clones in its table, and approximately 93% of those were observed once. The ten most abundant clones make up just over 0.7% of the sample.

The data originate from a study of graft-versus-host responses after intestinal transplantation (TCRdb year 2021). About the full investigation: The transplants that recipients received were multivisceral, liver-intestinal, or isolated intestinal. Anti-thymocyte globulin induction was given to all recipients, followed by maintenance tacrolimus and steroids for around three years. After intestinal transplantation, graft-versus-host and host-versus-graft alloreactive T cell clones were followed in the graft, circulation and bone marrow using bulk TCR-beta CDR3 sequencing. Alloreactive clones were identified by sequencing pre-transplant mixed lymphocyte reaction products and comparing them with unstimulated pre-transplant donor and recipient T cells. The cohort enrolled around 23 intestinal transplant recipients including one retransplant, and a few patients lacking pretransplant specimens were excluded. A peak of at least 4% donor T cells among recipient peripheral blood mononuclear cells was the definition used for donor T cell macrochimerism. Rather than being sequenced by the commercial service, samples from a few later patients were sequenced in-house on an Illumina MiSeq and processed with MiXCR. Points the paper makes about the study in general: The relatively low number and heterogeneity of intestinal transplant patients limited the conclusions. GvH clones were detected in recipient bone marrow, and some of these GvH clones were observed earlier in ileal mucosa or blood, consistent with an intestinal mucosal origin. In patients with donor T cell macrochimerism, the allografts had high GvH to HvG T cell clonal ratios. Early after transplant, peak levels of circulating GvH clones were found to be associated with declines in HvG clones.

V and J lose 0 bases and 2 bases, and a span of 13 bases separates them. Including cysteine and phenylalanine, the CDR3 has 16 amino acids. The sequence is cut down to CDR3 DNA, 48 bases in frame from base 1. CDR1 SGHRS and CDR2 YFSETQ were looked up in the germline V gene. This material consisted of PBMCs, taken about ten weeks after intestinal transplant. This sequence uses TRBV5-1 and TRBJ2-3, with no reliable assignment of the D segment. The receptor was isolated from a human patient who received an intestinal transplant, so some T cells may come from the graft donor. The DNA reads TGCGCCAGCAGCTTGGTAGCCGTCATTTACACAGATACGCAGTATTTT. The translation is CASSLVAVIYTDTQYF.